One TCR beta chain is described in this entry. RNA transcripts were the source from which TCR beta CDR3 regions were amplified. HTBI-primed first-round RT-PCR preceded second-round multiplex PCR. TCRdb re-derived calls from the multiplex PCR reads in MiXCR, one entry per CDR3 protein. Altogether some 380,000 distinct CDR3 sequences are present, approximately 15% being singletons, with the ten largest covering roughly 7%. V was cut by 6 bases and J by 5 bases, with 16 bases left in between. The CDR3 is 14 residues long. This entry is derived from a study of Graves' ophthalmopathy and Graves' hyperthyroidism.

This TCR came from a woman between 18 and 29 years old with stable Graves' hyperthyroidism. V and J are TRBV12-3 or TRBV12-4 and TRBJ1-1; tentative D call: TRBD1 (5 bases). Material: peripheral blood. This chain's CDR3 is CASSLGARETEAFF. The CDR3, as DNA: TGTGCCAGCAGCCTAGGGGCCCGGGAGACTGAAGCTTTCTTT.